The 28 T cell receptor beta chains below all came from one sample that was sequenced in a study of beta chain features in type 1 diabetes. General study findings and limits: Shortening that was moderate but significant affected the TCRB CDR3s of Type 1 diabetes patients in all four CD4+ subsets.

No antigen has been identified for these receptors. TCRB transcripts that were expressed got sequenced, as all of the isolated RNA had been reverse transcribed. Profiling relied on immunoSEQ multiplex PCR, and the TCRdb table lists in-frame clones only, not all of them. The table shows some 250,000 clones, with approximately 10% occurring only once. The sequencing sample was made of naive CD4+ T cells from blood. The receptors come from a man aged 25 to 45 with type 1 diabetes.

This clone occurred a few times. The chain links TRBV4-2 to TRBJ2-1; TRBD2 aligns across 10 bases. The CDR3 is 16 residues long. The junction had 6 bases not matched to a gene; V was cut back by 0 bases and J by 7 bases. Germline-derived CDR1 and CDR2 are LGHNA and YNFKEQ. The CDR3 spells CASSQDLAGGMNEQFF. In DNA form, the CDR3 reads TGTGCCAGCAGCCAAGATTTAGCGGGGGGCATGAATGAGCAGTTCTTC.

This sequence joins TRBV19 and TRBJ2-2; 7 nucleotides match TRBD1. The CDR3 consists of 13 residues. Trimming at V came to 8 bases and at J to 4 bases, leaving 4 bases not matched to a gene. Germline CDR1 LNHDA, CDR2 SQIVND (reference sequence). CDR3 coding DNA: TGTGCCAGTGCGACAGGGTTCACCGGGGAGCTGTTTTTT. Encoded protein: CASATGFTGELFF. The full variable domain, rest sourced from reference TRBV19 and TRBJ2-2, is DGGITQSPKYLFRKEGQNVTLSCEQNLNHDAMYWYRQDPGQGLRLIYYSQIVNDFQKGDIAEGYSVSREKKESFPLTVTSAQKNPTAFYLCASATGFTGELFFGEGSRLTVL.

In its sample, this clone was seen a few times. The gene calls are TRBV7-9 and TRBJ2-5; no clear D. V lost 1 base to trimming and J lost 5 bases, with 8 bases between them. The CDR3 sequence is 13 residues long. Germline assignment: CDR1 SEHNR and CDR2 FQNEAQ (reference sequence). This CDR3 reads CASSLERWETQYF. The CDR3 coding sequence is TGTGCCAGCAGCTTAGAACGGTGGGAGACCCAGTACTTC.

This clone was observed a few times. V usage is TRBV9 and J usage is TRBJ1-2; 8 nucleotides line up with TRBD1. V was clipped by 0 bases and J by 6 bases; unmatched bases: 7. Looked up from germline, CDR1 is SGDLS and CDR2 is YYNGEE. CDR3 length equals 15 residues. CDR3 sequence (DNA): TGTGCCAGCAGCGTAGGAATCAGGACAGGGAATGGCTACACCTTC. It yields the protein CASSVGIRTGNGYTF. Full variable domain (outside the CDR3, taken from reference TRBV9 and TRBJ1-2): DSGVTQTPKHLITATGQRVTLRCSPRSGDLSVYWYQQSLDQGLQFLIQYYNGEERAKGNILERFSAQQFPDLHSELNLSSLELGDSALYFCASSVGIRTGNGYTFGSGTRLTVV.

This clone was counted a few times. J is TRBJ2-7 and V is TRBV2; 11 bases line up with TRBD2. CDR1 and CDR2 (germline): SNHLY, FYNNEI. This CDR3 is built from 15 residues. V dropped 4 bases and J dropped 5; count of bases not matched to a gene: 7. The CDR3 DNA reads TGTGCCAGCAGTGGATTAGCGGGGGGGCCGGACGAGCAGTACTTC. Its protein product is CASSGLAGGPDEQYF.

This clone showed up just a few times. The chain is built from TRBV6-1 and TRBJ1-5, with TRBD1 matching 10 bases. Germline lookup yields CDR1 MNHNS and CDR2 SASEGT. Germline trimming cut 8 bases from V and 5 bases from J; bases unmatched to any gene: 6. The CDR3 runs 14 residues. CDR3 loop: CASRYGTGDQPQHF. The CDR3, as DNA: TGTGCCAGCCGGTACGGGACAGGGGATCAGCCCCAGCATTTT.

The chain uses TRBV6-5 and TRBJ2-7; 11 positions agree with TRBD2. J lost 6 bases, V lost 4 bases, and 11 bases had no gene match. This CDR3 contains 16 residues. Looked up from germline, CDR1 is MNHEY and CDR2 is SVGAGI. The CDR3 loop reads CASSSALAGGPREQYF. CDR3 bases: TGTGCCAGCAGTTCAGCCCTAGCGGGGGGTCCGCGCGAGCAGTACTTC.

This clone was seen more than once but under ten times. The V call is TRBV29-1, the J call TRBJ2-1; 9 bases are shared with TRBD2. Germline V gene lookup returns CDR1 SQVTM and CDR2 ANQGSEA. Unmatched junction bases numbered 16, after V lost 5 bases and J lost 8 bases. CDR3 size: 16 residues. CDR3 protein: CSVWGSGGLGVDEQFF. As DNA, the CDR3 is TGCAGCGTTTGGGGGAGCGGGGGGCTCGGGGTCGATGAGCAGTTCTTC.

This clone was seen a few times. It is unclear where the CDR3 begins or ends on the DNA, so no DNA is shown, and the CDR3 is as TCRdb lists it. This sequence joins TRBV6-6 and TRBJ1-5; TRBD1, the table's D call, was not compared with the DNA. CDR1 is MNHNY, CDR2 SVGAGI, per germline (reference sequence). The CDR3 comprises 14 residues, both ends counted. CDR3 in amino acids: CASSSSQGAQPQHF.

In this sample, this clone turned up a few times. This rearrangement joins TRBV18 to TRBJ2-7; D not certain. There are 11 residues in the CDR3. Trimming stripped 3 bases from V and 3 bases from J, with 3 bases between. CDR1 is KGHSH and CDR2 is LQKENI in the germline V gene. The CDR3 spells CASSPLYEQYF. The DNA for the CDR3 is TGTGCCAGCTCACCTCTCTACGAGCAGTACTTC.

The chain is built from TRBV7-3 and TRBJ2-2, with a tentative D call TRBD1 (5 bases). The CDR3 is made up of 17 amino acids. The germline V gene has CDR1 SGHTA and CDR2 FQGTGA. Trimming took off 4 bases at V and 3 bases at J, with 18 bases between the two ends. CDR3: CASSSPRYLGDTGELFF. The CDR3 DNA reads TGTGCCAGCAGCTCCCCACGCTATCTAGGGGACACCGGGGAGCTGTTTTTT. Variable domain in full (rest from reference TRBV7-3 and TRBJ2-2): GAGVSQTPSNKVTEKGKYVELRCDPISGHTALYWYRQSLGQGPEFLIYFQGTGAADDSGLPNDRFFAVRPEGSVSTLKIQRTERGDSAVYLCASSSPRYLGDTGELFFGEGSRLTVL.

This clone was detected a few times. The chain is built from TRBV5-1 and TRBJ2-1; D gene ambiguous. Trimming removed 0 bases from V and 8 bases from J, with 6 bases in between. The germline V gene encodes CDR1 SGHRS and CDR2 YFSETQ. This CDR3 is 12 amino acids long. The CDR3 DNA follows: TGCGCCAGCAGCTTGGATGTCGATGAGCAGTTCTTC. Protein sequence: CASSLDVDEQFF.

Written as DNA, the CDR3 is TGCGCCAGCAGCTATAGCGGGGGGTCCTCCTACGAGCAGTACTTC. Translated, it gives CASSYSGGSSYEQYF. The chain has TRBV5-1 and TRBJ2-7, with 10 positions matching TRBD2. The V gene's germline CDR1 is SGHRS and CDR2 YFSETQ. The CDR3 runs 15 residues. V shed 3 bases, J shed 0 bases, and the junction held 3 bases outside the gene matches.

The chain has TRBV5-1 and TRBJ2-1, with 9 bases fitting TRBD2. The CDR3 runs 15 residues. V shed 4 bases and J 4 bases; nucleotides not matched to a gene: 6. Germline assignment: CDR1 SGHRS and CDR2 YFSETQ. The CDR3 loop reads CASSEVAGVYNEQFF. The CDR3 DNA sequence: TGCGCCAGCAGCGAAGTAGCGGGGGTATACAATGAGCAGTTCTTC. Complete variable domain (other parts from reference TRBV5-1 and TRBJ2-1): KAGVTQTPRYLIKTRGQQVTLSCSPISGHRSVSWYQQTPGQGLQFLFEYFSETQRNKGNFPGRFSGRQFSNSRSEMNVSTLELGDSALYLCASSEVAGVYNEQFFGPGTRLTVL.

Only a few counts were recorded for this clone. The chain employs TRBV7-2 and TRBJ2-1, with 7 bases aligning to TRBD2. The CDR3 is 15 residues long. V lost 3 bases, J lost 2 bases, and 4 bases stayed unmatched. Germline CDR1 is SGHTA and CDR2 is FQGNSA. CDR3 nucleotide sequence: TGTGCCAGCAGCTTTGGACTAGAGGCCTACAATGAGCAGTTCTTC. As protein: CASSFGLEAYNEQFF.

The chain is built from TRBV28 and TRBJ2-1; TRBD1 agrees at 8 bases. After removal of 8 bases from V and 7 bases from J, the junction contained 13 bases not matched to a gene. Germline V lookup: CDR1 MDHEN, CDR2 SYDVKM. The CDR3 consists of 15 residues. Written as DNA, the CDR3 is TGTGCCAGCGGAGGTACGCAGGGGGCAGGGAATGAGCAGTTCTTC. It yields the protein CASGGTQGAGNEQFF.

This clone was detected only a few times. Additional DNA sequences in this sample encode the identical CDR3. This chain links TRBV27 with TRBJ2-5; D not resolved. The CDR3 has 12 amino acids. V was pared by 3 bases and J by 4 bases, with 6 bases between. Germline V lookup: CDR1 MNHEY, CDR2 SMNVEV (reference sequence). CDR3 sequence (DNA): TGTGCCAGCAGTTTGTCGGGAGAGACCCAGTACTTC. Protein: CASSLSGETQYF.

This sequence joins TRBV5-1 and TRBJ2-7; D may be TRBD1 (5 bases). Germline V gene sequence: CDR1 SGHRS, CDR2 YFSETQ. The CDR3 length is 15 residues. Trimming pared 5 bases from V and 0 bases from J, leaving 15 bases between. CDR3 in amino acids: CASRTSTDPSYEQYF. In DNA form, the CDR3 reads TGCGCCAGCAGGACGTCGACAGATCCCTCCTACGAGCAGTACTTC. Based on the CDR3 plus reference TRBV5-1 and TRBJ2-7, the full variable domain is KAGVTQTPRYLIKTRGQQVTLSCSPISGHRSVSWYQQTPGQGLQFLFEYFSETQRNKGNFPGRFSGRQFSNSRSEMNVSTLELGDSALYLCASRTSTDPSYEQYFGPGTRLTVT.

This clone was counted a few times. The chain is built from TRBV30 and TRBJ1-2; the D is unclear. V lost 4 bases and J lost 4, with 7 bases in between. The CDR3 totals 11 residues. Germline V gives CDR1 GTSNPN, CDR2 SVGIG (reference sequence). CDR3 nucleotides: TGTGCCTGGATGGAGTCCTATGGCTACACCTTC. This codes for CAWMESYGYTF.

This clone was observed a handful of times. The chain links TRBV28 to TRBJ1-2, with D perhaps matching TRBD1 (6 bases). This CDR3 has 14 residues. From germline, CDR1 is MDHEN and CDR2 SYDVKM. V dropped 7 bases and J dropped 3 bases, with 15 bases sitting between them. The CDR3, as DNA: TGTGCCAGCACTCCAGGGGTTGGGGACTATGGCTACACCTTC. It codes for CASTPGVGDYGYTF.

This rearrangement joins TRBV5-1 to TRBJ2-1, with 7 bases aligning to TRBD2. The CDR3 is made up of 15 amino acids. The germline V gene encodes CDR1 SGHRS and CDR2 YFSETQ. With V trimmed by 2 bases and J by 6 bases, 8 bases remained unmatched. The CDR3 loop is CASSLGPSGGNEQFF. CDR3 nucleotides: TGCGCCAGCAGCTTAGGCCCTAGCGGAGGCAATGAGCAGTTCTTC.

The gene calls are TRBV6-1 and TRBJ2-1; a weak D match, TRBD1 (5 bases). Trimming took 3 bases from V and 0 from J, leaving 9 bases between them. The CDR3 has 15 amino acids. The germline gives CDR1 MNHNS, CDR2 SASEGT. For the CDR3, the DNA is TGTGCCAGCAGTGATAGGGGTTTCTCCTACAATGAGCAGTTCTTC. Residues: CASSDRGFSYNEQFF.

This clone was counted a few times. This sequence joins TRBV5-1 and TRBJ2-3; tentatively, D is TRBD1 (8 bases). The germline V gene encodes CDR1 SGHRS and CDR2 YFSETQ. The CDR3 has 14 residues. Trimming cost V 5 bases and J 4 bases, with 14 bases left between them. The CDR3 coding sequence is TGCGCCAGCAGTAACAGGGGGAGGGCAGATACGCAGTATTTT. Translated, it gives CASSNRGRADTQYF.

The V call is TRBV11-2, the J call TRBJ2-7, with 9 bases that match TRBD1. Germline CDR1 reads SGHAT; CDR2 reads FQNNGV. Losses at the gene ends were 5 bases for V and 4 bases for J; bases not matched to a gene: 9. There are 15 residues in the CDR3. This CDR3 is CASSAGTGPMYEQYF. CDR3 nucleotides: TGTGCCAGCAGCGCCGGGACAGGGCCAATGTACGAGCAGTACTTC.

This clone turned up a few times. The chain couples TRBV4-1 to TRBJ2-7; TRBD2 aligns across 12 bases. Per the germline V gene, CDR1 is MGHRA and CDR2 is YSYEKL. The CDR3 is 16 residues long. With 2 bases clipped from V and 4 bases from J, the junction kept 6 bases outside the gene matches. CDR3 sequence (DNA): TGCGCCAGCAGCCAATCTACGACTAGCGGGGGTTACGAGCAGTACTTC. Its protein is CASSQSTTSGGYEQYF.

This clone was counted a few times. The J gene is TRBJ2-2, the V gene TRBV5-1; D unclear. Between the trimmed V and J ends, which lost 5 bases and 0 bases, there was a span of 11 bases. Per the germline V gene, CDR1 is SGHRS and CDR2 is YFSETQ. There are 15 residues in the CDR3. CDR3 residues: CASRARPTNTGELFF. CDR3 coding DNA: TGCGCCAGCAGGGCGCGGCCAACGAACACCGGGGAGCTGTTTTTT.

This clone was seen more than once but under ten times. The chain joins TRBV19 to TRBJ1-2, with D perhaps matching TRBD1 (5 bases). The CDR3 extends over 15 amino acids. V dropped 6 bases and J dropped 2 bases, with 16 bases sitting between them. Germline loops: CDR1 LNHDA, CDR2 SQIVND (reference sequence). The CDR3 loop reads CASSRPGEANYGYTF. CDR3 nucleotides: TGTGCCAGTAGCCGTCCGGGGGAGGCGAACTATGGCTACACCTTC.

This chain links TRBV7-3 with TRBJ2-1; D unclear. The CDR3 totals 13 residues. V dropped 3 bases and J dropped 7 bases, with 10 bases sitting between them. Germline loops: CDR1 SGHTA, CDR2 FQGTGA. The CDR3 DNA reads as TGTGCCAGCAGCTTTTCGTGGCAGAATGAGCAGTTCTTC. This translates into CASSFSWQNEQFF.